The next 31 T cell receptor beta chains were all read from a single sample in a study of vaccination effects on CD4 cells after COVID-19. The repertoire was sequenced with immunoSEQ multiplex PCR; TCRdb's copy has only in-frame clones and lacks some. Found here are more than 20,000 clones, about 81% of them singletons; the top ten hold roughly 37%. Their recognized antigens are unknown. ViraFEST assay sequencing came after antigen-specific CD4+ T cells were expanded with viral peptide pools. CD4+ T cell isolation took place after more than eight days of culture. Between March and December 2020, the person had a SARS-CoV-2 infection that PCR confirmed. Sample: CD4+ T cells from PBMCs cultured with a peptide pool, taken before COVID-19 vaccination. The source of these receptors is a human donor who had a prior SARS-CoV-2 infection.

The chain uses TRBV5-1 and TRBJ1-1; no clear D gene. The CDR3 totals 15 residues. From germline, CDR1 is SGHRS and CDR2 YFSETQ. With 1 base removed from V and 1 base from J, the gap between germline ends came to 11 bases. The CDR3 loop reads CASSLLGLPNTEAFF. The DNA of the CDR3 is TGCGCCAGCAGCTTGTTAGGACTCCCGAACACTGAAGCTTTCTTT.

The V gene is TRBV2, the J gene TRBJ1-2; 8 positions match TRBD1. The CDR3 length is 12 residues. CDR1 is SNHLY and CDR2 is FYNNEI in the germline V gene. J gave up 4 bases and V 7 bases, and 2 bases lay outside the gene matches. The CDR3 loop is CASKDRAYGYTF. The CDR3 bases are TGTGCCAGCAAGGACAGGGCCTATGGCTACACCTTC.

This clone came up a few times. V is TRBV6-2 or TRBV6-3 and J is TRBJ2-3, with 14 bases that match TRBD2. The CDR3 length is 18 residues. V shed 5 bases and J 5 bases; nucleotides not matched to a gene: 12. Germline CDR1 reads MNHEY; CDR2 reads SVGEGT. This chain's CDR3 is CASSRTSGGFSQRDTQYF. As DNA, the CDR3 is TGTGCCAGCAGTCGGACTAGCGGGGGGTTCTCACAGAGAGATACGCAGTATTTT.

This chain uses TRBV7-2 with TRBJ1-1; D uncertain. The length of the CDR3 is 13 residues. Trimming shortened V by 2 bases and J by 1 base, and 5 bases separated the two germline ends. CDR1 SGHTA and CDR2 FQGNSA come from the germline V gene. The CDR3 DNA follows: TGTGCCAGCAGCTTACTTAGGAACACTGAAGCTTTCTTT. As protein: CASSLLRNTEAFF. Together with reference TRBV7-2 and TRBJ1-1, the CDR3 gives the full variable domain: GAGVSQSPSNKVTEKGKDVELRCDPISGHTALYWYRQSLGQGLEFLIYFQGNSAPDKSGLPSDRFSAERTGGSVSTLTIQRTQQEDSAVYLCASSLLRNTEAFFGQGTRLTVV.

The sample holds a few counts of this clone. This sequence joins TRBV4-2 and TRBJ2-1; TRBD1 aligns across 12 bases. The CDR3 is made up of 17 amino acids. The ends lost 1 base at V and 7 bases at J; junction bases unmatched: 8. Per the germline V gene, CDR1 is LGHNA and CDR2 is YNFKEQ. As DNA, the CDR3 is TGTGCCAGCAGCCAAGGTCGGGGACAGGGGGCCGATAATGAGCAGTTCTTC. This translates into CASSQGRGQGADNEQFF.

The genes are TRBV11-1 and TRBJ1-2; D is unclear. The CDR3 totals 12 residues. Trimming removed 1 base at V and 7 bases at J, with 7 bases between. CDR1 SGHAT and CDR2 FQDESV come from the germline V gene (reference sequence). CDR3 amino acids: CASSLGRSGYTF. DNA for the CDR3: TGTGCCAGCAGCTTAGGGCGAAGTGGCTACACCTTC.

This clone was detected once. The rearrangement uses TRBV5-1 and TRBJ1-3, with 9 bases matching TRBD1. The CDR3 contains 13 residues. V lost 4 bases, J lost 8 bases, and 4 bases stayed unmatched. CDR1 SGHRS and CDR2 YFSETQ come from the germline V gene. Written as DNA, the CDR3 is TGCGCCAGCAGCCCGGGACAGGGTCACACCATATATTTT. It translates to CASSPGQGHTIYF.

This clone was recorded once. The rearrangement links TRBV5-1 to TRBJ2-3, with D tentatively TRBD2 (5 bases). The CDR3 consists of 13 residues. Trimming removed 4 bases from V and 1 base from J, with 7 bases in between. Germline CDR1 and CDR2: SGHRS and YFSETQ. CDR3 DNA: TGCGCCAGCAGCCCCGGGGGCACAGATACGCAGTATTTT. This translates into CASSPGGTDTQYF. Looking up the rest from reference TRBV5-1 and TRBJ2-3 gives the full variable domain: KAGVTQTPRYLIKTRGQQVTLSCSPISGHRSVSWYQQTPGQGLQFLFEYFSETQRNKGNFPGRFSGRQFSNSRSEMNVSTLELGDSALYLCASSPGGTDTQYFGPGTRLTVL.

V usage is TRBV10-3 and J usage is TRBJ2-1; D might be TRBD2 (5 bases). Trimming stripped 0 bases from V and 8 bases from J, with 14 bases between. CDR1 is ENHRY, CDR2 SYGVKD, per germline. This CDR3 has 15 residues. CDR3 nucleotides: TGTGCCATCAGTGAGTCGTACCGGGATGTGGATGAGCAGTTCTTC. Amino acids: CAISESYRDVDEQFF.

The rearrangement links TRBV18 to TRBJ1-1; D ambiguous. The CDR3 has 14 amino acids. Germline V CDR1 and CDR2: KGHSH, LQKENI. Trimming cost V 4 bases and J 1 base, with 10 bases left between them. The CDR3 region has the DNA TGTGCCAGCTCACTGGAACATAGGAACACTGAAGCTTTCTTT. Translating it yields CASSLEHRNTEAFF. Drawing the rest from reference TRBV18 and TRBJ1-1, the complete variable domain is NAGVMQNPRHLVRRRGQEARLRCSPMKGHSHVYWYRQLPEEGLKFMVYLQKENIIDESGMPKERFSAEFPKEGPSILRIQQVVRGDSAAYFCASSLEHRNTEAFFGQGTRLTVV.

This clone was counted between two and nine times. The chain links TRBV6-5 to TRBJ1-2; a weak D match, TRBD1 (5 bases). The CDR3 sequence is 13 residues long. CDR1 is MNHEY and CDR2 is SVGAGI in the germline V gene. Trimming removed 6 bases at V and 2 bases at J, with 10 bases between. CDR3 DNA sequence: TGTGCCAGCAGGGCGACAGTAAACTATGGCTACACCTTC. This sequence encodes CASRATVNYGYTF.

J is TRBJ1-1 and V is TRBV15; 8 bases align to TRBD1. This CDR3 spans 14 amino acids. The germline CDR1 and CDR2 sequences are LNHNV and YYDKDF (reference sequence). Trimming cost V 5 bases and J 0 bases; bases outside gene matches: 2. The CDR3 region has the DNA TGTGCCACCAGCTTGGACAGGGTGAACACTGAAGCTTTCTTT. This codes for CATSLDRVNTEAFF. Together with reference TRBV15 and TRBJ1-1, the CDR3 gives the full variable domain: DAMVIQNPRYQVTQFGKPVTLSCSQTLNHNVMYWYQQKSSQAPKLLFHYYDKDFNNEADTPDNFQSRRPNTSFCFLDIRSPGLGDTAMYLCATSLDRVNTEAFFGQGTRLTVV.

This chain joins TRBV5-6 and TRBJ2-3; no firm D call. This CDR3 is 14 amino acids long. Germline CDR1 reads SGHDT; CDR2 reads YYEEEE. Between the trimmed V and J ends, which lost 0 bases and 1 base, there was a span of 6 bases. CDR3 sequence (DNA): TGTGCCAGCAGCTTGGAGAGAGGCACAGATACGCAGTATTTT. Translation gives CASSLERGTDTQYF.

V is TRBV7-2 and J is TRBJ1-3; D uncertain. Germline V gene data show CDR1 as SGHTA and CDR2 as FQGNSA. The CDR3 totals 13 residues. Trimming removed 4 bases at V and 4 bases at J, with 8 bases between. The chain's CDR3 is CASSSTLGNTIYF. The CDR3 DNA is TGTGCCAGCAGCTCTACCCTAGGAAACACCATATATTTT. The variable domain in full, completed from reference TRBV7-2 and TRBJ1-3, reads GAGVSQSPSNKVTEKGKDVELRCDPISGHTALYWYRQSLGQGLEFLIYFQGNSAPDKSGLPSDRFSAERTGGSVSTLTIQRTQQEDSAVYLCASSSTLGNTIYFGEGSWLTVV.

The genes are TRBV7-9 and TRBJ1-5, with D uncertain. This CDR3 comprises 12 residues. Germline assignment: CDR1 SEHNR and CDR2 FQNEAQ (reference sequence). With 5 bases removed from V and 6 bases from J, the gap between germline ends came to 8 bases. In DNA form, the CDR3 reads TGTGCCAGCAGCGAACGGGGTCAGCCCCAGCATTTT. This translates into CASSERGQPQHF.

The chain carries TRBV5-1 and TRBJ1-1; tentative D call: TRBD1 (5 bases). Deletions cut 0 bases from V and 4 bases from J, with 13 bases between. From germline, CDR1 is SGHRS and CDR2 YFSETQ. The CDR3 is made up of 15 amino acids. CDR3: CASSLAQGFITEAFF. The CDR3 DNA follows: TGCGCCAGCAGCTTGGCTCAGGGATTTATCACTGAAGCTTTCTTT.

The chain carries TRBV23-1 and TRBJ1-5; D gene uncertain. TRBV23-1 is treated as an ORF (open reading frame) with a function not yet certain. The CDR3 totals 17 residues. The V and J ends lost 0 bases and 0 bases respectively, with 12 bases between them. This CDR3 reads CASSQSKQINSNQPQHF. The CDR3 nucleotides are TGCGCCAGCAGTCAATCGAAGCAGATCAATAGCAATCAGCCCCAGCATTTT.

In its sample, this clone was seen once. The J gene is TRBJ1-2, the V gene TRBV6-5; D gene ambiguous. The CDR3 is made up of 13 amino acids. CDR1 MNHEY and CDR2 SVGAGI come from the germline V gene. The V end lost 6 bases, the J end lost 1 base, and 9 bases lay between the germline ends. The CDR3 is CASSPTDNYGYTF. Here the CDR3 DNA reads TGTGCCAGCAGCCCAACAGATAACTATGGCTACACCTTC.

The CDR3 coding sequence is TGTGCCAGCAGCCGAGACCTTTTGGGTGAGCAGTTCTTC. Translating it yields CASSRDLLGEQFF. This chain connects TRBV3-1 (or the pseudogene TRBV3-2) to TRBJ2-1; D ambiguous. Germline V gene lookup returns CDR1 LGHDT and CDR2 YNNKEL (reference sequence). The length of the CDR3 is 13 residues. V lost 4 bases and J lost 9, with 13 bases in between.

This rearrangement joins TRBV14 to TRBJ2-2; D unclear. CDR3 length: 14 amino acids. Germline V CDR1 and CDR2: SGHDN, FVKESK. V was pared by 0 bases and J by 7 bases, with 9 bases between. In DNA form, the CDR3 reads TGTGCCAGCAGCCAAGATCGTGGCCACGGGGAGCTGTTTTTT. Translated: CASSQDRGHGELFF. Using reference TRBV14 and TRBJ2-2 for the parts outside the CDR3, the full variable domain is EAGVTQFPSHSVIEKGQTVTLRCDPISGHDNLYWYRRVMGKEIKFLLHFVKESKQDESGMPNNRFLAERTGGTYSTLKVQPAELEDSGVYFCASSQDRGHGELFFGEGSRLTVL.

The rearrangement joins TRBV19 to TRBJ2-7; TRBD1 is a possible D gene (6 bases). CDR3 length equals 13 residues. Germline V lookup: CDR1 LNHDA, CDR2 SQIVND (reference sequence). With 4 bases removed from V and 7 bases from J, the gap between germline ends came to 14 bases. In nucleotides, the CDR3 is TGTGCCAGTAGTACCAGGGGCGGCTGGGAGCAGTACTTC. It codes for CASSTRGGWEQYF.

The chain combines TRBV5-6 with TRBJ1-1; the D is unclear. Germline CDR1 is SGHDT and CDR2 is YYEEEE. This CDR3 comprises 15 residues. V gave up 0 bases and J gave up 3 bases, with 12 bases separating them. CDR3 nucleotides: TGTGCCAGCAGCTTGGCAGACGATTGGGACACTGAAGCTTTCTTT. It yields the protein CASSLADDWDTEAFF.

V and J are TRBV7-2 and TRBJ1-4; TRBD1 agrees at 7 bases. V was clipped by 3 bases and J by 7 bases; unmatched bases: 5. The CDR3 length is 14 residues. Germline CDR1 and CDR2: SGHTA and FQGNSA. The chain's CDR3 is CASSFNRGGEKLFF. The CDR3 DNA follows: TGTGCCAGCAGCTTTAACAGGGGCGGTGAAAAACTGTTTTTT.

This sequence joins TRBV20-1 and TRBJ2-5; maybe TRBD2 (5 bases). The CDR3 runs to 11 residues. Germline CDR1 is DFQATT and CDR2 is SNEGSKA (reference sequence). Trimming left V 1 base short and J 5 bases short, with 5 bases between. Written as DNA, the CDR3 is TGCAGTGCTAGAGCGGGGGAGACCCAGTACTTC. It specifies CSARAGETQYF.

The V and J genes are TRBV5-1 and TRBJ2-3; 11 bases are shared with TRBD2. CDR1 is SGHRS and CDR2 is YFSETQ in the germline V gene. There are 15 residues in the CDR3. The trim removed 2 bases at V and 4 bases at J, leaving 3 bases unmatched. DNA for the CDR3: TGCGCCAGCAGCTTCCTAGCGGGAGGTGCAGATACGCAGTATTTT. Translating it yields CASSFLAGGADTQYF.

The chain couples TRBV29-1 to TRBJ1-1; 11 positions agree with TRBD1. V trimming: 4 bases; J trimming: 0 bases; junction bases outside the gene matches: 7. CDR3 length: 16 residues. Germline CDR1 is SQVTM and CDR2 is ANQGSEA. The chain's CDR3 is CSVGGTGGFLNTEAFF. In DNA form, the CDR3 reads TGCAGCGTTGGGGGGACAGGGGGATTTTTGAACACTGAAGCTTTCTTT.

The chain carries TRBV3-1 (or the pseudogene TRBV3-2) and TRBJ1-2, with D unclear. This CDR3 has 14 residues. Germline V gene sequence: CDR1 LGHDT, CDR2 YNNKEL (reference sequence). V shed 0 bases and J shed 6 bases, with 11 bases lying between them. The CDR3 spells CASSQEGELDGYTF. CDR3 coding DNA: TGTGCCAGCAGCCAAGAAGGAGAATTGGATGGCTACACCTTC.

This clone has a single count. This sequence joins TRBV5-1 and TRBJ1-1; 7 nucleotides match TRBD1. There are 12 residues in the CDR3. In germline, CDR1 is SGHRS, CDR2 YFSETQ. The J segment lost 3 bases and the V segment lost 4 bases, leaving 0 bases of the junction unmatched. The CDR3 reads CASSTGDTEAFF. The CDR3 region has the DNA TGCGCCAGCAGCACAGGGGACACTGAAGCTTTCTTT.

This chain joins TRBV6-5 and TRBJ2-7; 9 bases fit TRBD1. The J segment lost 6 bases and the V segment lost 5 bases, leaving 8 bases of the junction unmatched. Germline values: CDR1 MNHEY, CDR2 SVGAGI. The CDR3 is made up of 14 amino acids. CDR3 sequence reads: CASSNTGGLPEQYF. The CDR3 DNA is TGTGCCAGCAGTAATACAGGGGGCCTACCCGAGCAGTACTTC.

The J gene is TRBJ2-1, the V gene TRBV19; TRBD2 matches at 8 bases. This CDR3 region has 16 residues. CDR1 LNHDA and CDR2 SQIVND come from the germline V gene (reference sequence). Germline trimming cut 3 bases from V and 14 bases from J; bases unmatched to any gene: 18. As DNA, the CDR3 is TGTGCCAGTAGTATCGACGCGGGAGGAGGTCCAGGGAGCGAGTTCTTC. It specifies CASSIDAGGGPGSEFF.

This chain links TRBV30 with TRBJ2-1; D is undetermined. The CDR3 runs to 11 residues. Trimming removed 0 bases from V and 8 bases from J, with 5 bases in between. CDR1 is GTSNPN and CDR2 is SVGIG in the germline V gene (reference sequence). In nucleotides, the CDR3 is TGTGCCTGGAGTGTGTGGGATGAGCAGTTCTTC. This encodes CAWSVWDEQFF.